This T cell receptor beta chain was captured in a study of shared clonotypes between healthy human individuals. V was shortened by 4 bases and J by 2 bases, with 12 bases between the two germline ends. This CDR3 is 15 amino acids long. Germline loops: CDR1 SGHVS, CDR2 FQNEAQ. Donors, without exception, were Caucasian adults residing in Nashville, Tennessee. Genomic DNA came from about 95 million PBMCs in unsorted samples. About this clone itself: Its target is unknown.

Study results and limitations: With few donors, the genetic and exposure-history diversity represented was limited.

Genomic DNA of every subset was divided equally among multiple immunoSEQ plates. Profiled with immunoSEQ multiplex PCR; TCRdb holds only in-frame clones, not every one. Altogether about 490,000 clones are present, 65% to 80% being singletons, with the ten largest covering approximately 12%. Input material: PBMCs. This TCR was sampled from a middle-aged woman in good health. Some clones in this sample may be carry-over from other donors' samples. The chain couples TRBV7-8 to TRBJ1-5; possible D gene TRBD1, 6 bases. The CDR3 sequence is CASSSTDRRNQPQHF. CDR3 DNA sequence: TGTGCCAGCAGCTCTACCGACAGGCGCAATCAGCCCCAGCATTTT.